This entry lists 27 T cell receptor beta chains sequenced from one sample in a study of blood T cell repertoires in COVID-19. The protocol was immunoSEQ multiplex PCR, while the TCRdb copy is restricted to in-frame clones and leaves out a portion. Of over 200,000 clones listed, approximately 83% are singletons. Sequenced material: peripheral blood. Receptors originate from a woman aged 25 to 45 with COVID-19, enrolled during active disease.

This chain uses TRBV3-1 (or the pseudogene TRBV3-2) with TRBJ1-1, with D uncertain. Trimming took off 1 base at V and 3 bases at J, with 6 bases between the two ends. The CDR3 loop spans 13 amino acids. In germline, CDR1 is LGHDT, CDR2 YNNKEL (reference sequence). CDR3 nucleotides: TGTGCCAGCAGCCAAGCGGTAGACACTGAAGCTTTCTTT. It specifies CASSQAVDTEAFF.

The chain carries TRBV19 and TRBJ1-5, with TRBD1 identical over 9 bases. CDR3 length: 17 residues. Germline CDR1 is LNHDA and CDR2 is SQIVND (reference sequence). The trim removed 5 bases at V and 0 bases at J, leaving 8 bases unmatched. CDR3 sequence: CASSSGQGRLSNQPQHF. The CDR3 DNA sequence: TGTGCCAGTAGTTCGGGACAGGGAAGGCTTAGCAATCAGCCCCAGCATTTT.

The chain uses TRBV19 and TRBJ1-6; no clear D gene. The length of the CDR3 is 13 residues. Germline lookup yields CDR1 LNHDA and CDR2 SQIVND (reference sequence). V shed 3 bases and J shed 9 bases, with 9 bases lying between them. The DNA of the CDR3 is TGTGCCAGTAGTATTGAAAGAGGTTCACCCCTCCACTTT. It codes for CASSIERGSPLHF.

This chain connects TRBV6-6 to TRBJ1-5; TRBD1 matches 8 bases. The CDR3 has 21 amino acids. V was clipped by 5 bases and J by 4 bases; unmatched bases: 25. CDR1 is MNHNY and CDR2 is SVGAGI in the germline V gene (reference sequence). CDR3 protein: CASSPQPQGTLQGGFNQPQHF. The CDR3 coding sequence is TGTGCCAGCAGTCCGCAGCCCCAAGGGACTTTACAGGGGGGATTTAATCAGCCCCAGCATTTT.

The V call is TRBV11-2, the J call TRBJ2-5, with D possibly TRBD1 on 5 matching bases. Germline-derived CDR1 and CDR2 are SGHAT and FQNNGV. V lost 3 bases and J lost 4, with 15 bases in between. The CDR3 runs 15 residues. The CDR3 bases are TGTGCCAGCAGCTTCCGCCAGGGTCTCCCAGAGACCCAGTACTTC. This codes for CASSFRQGLPETQYF. The full variable domain, with the rest looked up from reference TRBV11-2 and TRBJ2-5, is EAGVAQSPRYKIIEKRQSVAFWCNPISGHATLYWYQQILGQGPKLLIQFQNNGVVDDSQLPKDRFSAERLKGVDSTLKIQPAKLEDSAVYLCASSFRQGLPETQYFGPGTRLLVL.

V and J are TRBV7-2 and TRBJ2-7; TRBD2 matches at 8 bases. The ends lost 5 bases at V and 2 bases at J; junction bases unmatched: 11. Per the germline V gene, CDR1 is SGHTA and CDR2 is FQGNSA. The CDR3 spans 16 residues. As DNA, the CDR3 is TGTGCCAGCAGCCTCGGGAGGGGCAGGGCTGCCTACGAGCAGTACTTC. Translation: CASSLGRGRAAYEQYF.

This sequence joins TRBV7-9 and TRBJ1-4, with TRBD1 identical over 8 bases. Trimming at V came to 2 bases and at J to 8 bases, leaving 4 bases not matched to a gene. This CDR3 has 14 amino acids. Germline V lookup: CDR1 SEHNR, CDR2 FQNEAQ (reference sequence). CDR3 amino acids: CASSLQGAEEKLFF. The CDR3 coding sequence is TGTGCCAGCAGCTTACAGGGGGCGGAAGAAAAACTGTTTTTT.

CDR3 coding DNA: TGTGCCAGCAGTGAAGAAAGACAGCAGAGCTTAGGGCAGTACTTC. Protein: CASSEERQQSLGQYF. The J gene is TRBJ2-7, the V gene TRBV2, with a weak D call TRBD1 (5 bases). Trimming removed 1 base from V and 9 bases from J, with 19 bases in between. CDR1 SNHLY and CDR2 FYNNEI come from the germline V gene. The CDR3 runs to 15 residues.

This clone was seen only a few times. The V gene is TRBV19, the J gene TRBJ1-3, with 7 bases identical to TRBD1. V dropped 5 bases and J dropped 0; count of bases not matched to a gene: 4. The V gene's germline CDR1 is LNHDA and CDR2 SQIVND (reference sequence). This CDR3 region has 15 residues. CDR3 sequence (DNA): TGTGCCAGTAGTGCTCGACAGGGCTCTGGAAACACCATATATTTT. Translated: CASSARQGSGNTIYF.

The J gene is TRBJ1-2, the V gene TRBV9; 7 bases agree with TRBD1. V trimming: 3 bases; J trimming: 7 bases; junction bases outside the gene matches: 6. Germline-derived CDR1 and CDR2 are SGDLS and YYNGEE. This CDR3 spans 13 amino acids. As DNA, the CDR3 is TGTGCCAGCAGCGCTTGGGACAGCAGTGGCTACACCTTC. Its translation is CASSAWDSSGYTF.

The J gene is TRBJ1-2, the V gene TRBV27; a possible D gene is TRBD1 (5 bases). Deletions cut 5 bases from V and 2 bases from J, with 9 bases between. Per germline, CDR1 MNHEY and CDR2 SMNVEV (reference sequence). The CDR3 totals 13 residues. CDR3 bases: TGTGCCAGCAGTCGCGACAGAAACTATGGCTACACCTTC. Translation: CASSRDRNYGYTF.

The chain uses TRBV3-1 (or the pseudogene TRBV3-2) and TRBJ2-1, with TRBD2 matching over 9 bases. This CDR3 spans 15 amino acids. Germline loops: CDR1 LGHDT, CDR2 YNNKEL (reference sequence). The trim removed 5 bases at V and 8 bases at J, leaving 10 bases unmatched. The CDR3 bases are TGTGCCAGCAGCTCCGGGGGCGGGAGGGGAGATGAGCAGTTCTTC. Translating gives CASSSGGGRGDEQFF.

This clone was detected only once. The chain employs TRBV4-3 and TRBJ2-7; TRBD1 aligns across 8 bases. Germline CDR1 and CDR2: LGHNA and YSLEER. This CDR3 is built from 16 residues. V trimming: 0 bases; J trimming: 4 bases; junction bases outside the gene matches: 8. The CDR3 spells CASSQDFRQGAYEQYF. CDR3 DNA: TGCGCCAGCAGCCAAGATTTTCGCCAGGGGGCGTACGAGCAGTACTTC.

As DNA, the CDR3 is TGTGCCAGCCATGGACAAAGGTATCCCTCGAACACTGAAGCTTTCTTT. It encodes CASHGQRYPSNTEAFF. This sequence joins TRBV10-3 and TRBJ1-1, with D possibly matching TRBD1 (5 bases). The V gene lost 10 bases and the J gene lost 1 base, with 22 bases spanning the gap. Germline V lookup: CDR1 ENHRY, CDR2 SYGVKD. The CDR3 loop spans 16 amino acids.

The rearrangement joins TRBV9 to TRBJ2-3, with 8 bases aligning to TRBD2. V was pared by 4 bases and J by 1 base, with 5 bases of the junction left unmatched. The CDR3 is 15 amino acids. Per germline, CDR1 SGDLS and CDR2 YYNGEE. This CDR3 reads CASSMAGGGTDTQYF. DNA for the CDR3: TGTGCCAGCAGCATGGCCGGGGGGGGCACAGATACGCAGTATTTT.

The chain is built from TRBV5-1 and TRBJ2-5; D is undetermined. Trimming cost V 1 base and J 5 bases, with 6 bases left between them. CDR1 is SGHRS and CDR2 is YFSETQ in the germline V gene. The CDR3 consists of 12 residues. The CDR3 bases are TGCGCCAGCAGCTTGAACCGGGAGACCCAGTACTTC. This sequence encodes CASSLNRETQYF.

This clone showed up just a few times. V and J are TRBV7-9 and TRBJ2-1, with TRBD2 matching over 10 bases. This CDR3 has 15 amino acids. CDR1 SEHNR and CDR2 FQNEAQ come from the germline V gene (reference sequence). The J segment lost 8 bases and the V segment lost 6 bases, leaving 10 bases of the junction unmatched. CDR3 loop: CASRPPTSGPHEQFF. The DNA of the CDR3 is TGTGCCAGCAGACCCCCGACTAGCGGGCCCCATGAGCAGTTCTTC.

J is TRBJ2-7 and V is TRBV7-9, with D possibly matching TRBD1 (6 bases). The CDR3 is made up of 12 amino acids. V shed 8 bases and J shed 4 bases, with 12 bases lying between them. Germline-derived CDR1 and CDR2 are SEHNR and FQNEAQ (reference sequence). This CDR3 reads CASSRGHYEQYF. The CDR3 coding sequence is TGTGCCAGCTCAAGGGGACATTACGAGCAGTACTTC.

The rearrangement links TRBV28 to TRBJ1-2; 7 positions match TRBD1. Trimming at V came to 6 bases and at J to 4 bases, leaving 5 bases not matched to a gene. Per germline, CDR1 MDHEN and CDR2 SYDVKM. CDR3 length: 13 residues. This CDR3 reads CASSPQGPYGYTF. The CDR3 DNA sequence: TGTGCCAGCAGCCCACAGGGGCCCTATGGCTACACCTTC.

V and J are TRBV5-6 and TRBJ1-2, with 8 bases that match TRBD1. CDR3 length: 14 residues. Germline CDR1 reads SGHDT; CDR2 reads YYEEEE. V lost 3 bases to trimming and J lost 3 bases; unmatched junction nucleotides: 4. DNA for the CDR3: TGTGCCAGCAGCTCCCGGGACAGGCACTATGGCTACACCTTC. Translated, it gives CASSSRDRHYGYTF.

The chain combines TRBV6-5 with TRBJ1-3; D call uncertain. Trimming shortened V by 0 bases and J by 3 bases, and 9 bases separated the two germline ends. The CDR3 consists of 15 residues. Germline V gives CDR1 MNHEY, CDR2 SVGAGI. For the CDR3, the DNA is TGTGCCAGCAGTTACTCGCCGGGAGTTGGAAACACCATATATTTT. It codes for CASSYSPGVGNTIYF.

This clone was seen a few times. This chain connects TRBV19 to TRBJ1-5; the match to TRBD1 covers 7 bases. J gave up 2 bases and V 6 bases, and 7 bases lay outside the gene matches. This CDR3 is 15 amino acids long. Germline lookup yields CDR1 LNHDA and CDR2 SQIVND (reference sequence). CDR3 region: CASRRTGSGNQPQHF. For the CDR3, the DNA is TGTGCCAGTAGGCGGACAGGTTCAGGCAATCAGCCCCAGCATTTT. The entire variable domain, with the rest obtained from reference TRBV19 and TRBJ1-5, is as follows: DGGITQSPKYLFRKEGQNVTLSCEQNLNHDAMYWYRQDPGQGLRLIYYSQIVNDFQKGDIAEGYSVSREKKESFPLTVTSAQKNPTAFYLCASRRTGSGNQPQHFGDGTRLSIL.

This chain uses TRBV27 with TRBJ2-7, with 12 nucleotides matching TRBD1. V trimming: 3 bases; J trimming: 5 bases; junction bases outside the gene matches: 8. CDR1 MNHEY and CDR2 SMNVEV come from the germline V gene (reference sequence). The CDR3 runs to 16 residues. CDR3 in amino acids: CASSLAGTGGKDEQYF. In DNA form, the CDR3 reads TGTGCCAGCAGTTTGGCCGGGACAGGGGGCAAGGACGAGCAGTACTTC.

This chain connects TRBV5-6 to TRBJ2-1, with 8 bases matching TRBD2. Germline values: CDR1 SGHDT, CDR2 YYEEEE. The CDR3 spans 15 residues. V lost 0 bases to trimming and J lost 8 bases; unmatched junction nucleotides: 7. The CDR3 bases are TGTGCCAGCAGCTTGGTAGGGGGACTAGTCTATGAGCAGTTCTTC. It codes for CASSLVGGLVYEQFF.

This chain connects TRBV5-1 to TRBJ2-1; 7 bases are a match to TRBD2. Trimming took 5 bases from V and 2 from J; bases not matched to a gene: 10. This CDR3 has 16 residues. The germline V gene encodes CDR1 SGHRS and CDR2 YFSETQ. The CDR3 coding sequence is TGCGCCAGCAGTTATGGGGACTACCATCCCTACAATGAGCAGTTCTTC. As protein: CASSYGDYHPYNEQFF.

The chain combines TRBV30 with TRBJ2-5; 8 bases are shared with TRBD1. CDR1 is GTSNPN, CDR2 SVGIG, per germline (reference sequence). The J segment lost 3 bases and the V segment lost 4 bases, leaving 4 bases of the junction unmatched. CDR3 length equals 13 residues. The chain's CDR3 is CAWTGTGEETQYF. Here the CDR3 DNA reads TGTGCCTGGACCGGGACAGGAGAAGAGACCCAGTACTTC.

This sequence joins TRBV7-2 and TRBJ2-7; maybe TRBD1 (6 bases). The germline CDR1 and CDR2 sequences are SGHTA and FQGNSA. V lost 2 bases to trimming and J lost 1 base, with 12 bases between them. The CDR3 contains 15 residues. Written as DNA, the CDR3 is TGTGCCAGCAGCTTAACCGCCCAGGGGTCCTACGAGCAGTACTTC. Its protein is CASSLTAQGSYEQYF. Variable domain in full (rest from reference TRBV7-2 and TRBJ2-7): GAGVSQSPSNKVTEKGKDVELRCDPISGHTALYWYRQSLGQGLEFLIYFQGNSAPDKSGLPSDRFSAERTGGSVSTLTIQRTQQEDSAVYLCASSLTAQGSYEQYFGPGTRLTVT.